These T cell receptor beta chains were read from a single sample in a study of control samples from healthy donors and cancer patients. Using immunoSEQ multiplex PCR, the repertoire was profiled, and TCRdb retains in-frame clones only, with some absent. Of about 130,000 clones listed, 80% to 95% are singletons. Sequencing input: blood. The receptors here all came from a man between 18 and 29 years old in good health. CDR3s include the opening cysteine and the closing phenylalanine or tryptophan. D genes are given only for firm matches. Part of the rows lack a size; the others show once, few, many or a class for expanded clones.

size: few
V: TRBV7-2
D: TRBD1
J: TRBJ2-7
DNA: TGTGCCAGCAGCTCCGCCGGGACAGATTACGAGCAGTACTTC
CDR3: CASSSAGTDYEQYF

size: .
V: TRBV12-5
D: TRBD1
J: TRBJ1-6
DNA: TGTGCTAGTGGTTCGGTCCGGGACAGGGGACCTAATTCACCCCTCCACTTT
CDR3: CASGSVRDRGPNSPLHF

size: .
V: TRBV29-1
D: TRBD2
J: TRBJ2-1
DNA: TGCAGCGTGACCAGACTAGCGGGGGGCAATGAGCAGTTCTTC
CDR3: CSVTRLAGGNEQFF

size: .
V: TRBV19
D: .
J: TRBJ1-2
DNA: TGTGCCAGTAGTATAGGCTTTCAGAGGGCATATGGCTACACCTTC
CDR3: CASSIGFQRAYGYTF

size: .
V: TRBV5-1
D: .
J: TRBJ1-1
DNA: TGCGCCAGCAGCTTCCGGGTGAACACTGAAGCTTTCTTT
CDR3: CASSFRVNTEAFF

size: few
V: TRBV5-1
D: .
J: TRBJ2-3
DNA: TGCGCCAGCAGCCTCGATCGGGTGGGAGAAACGCAGTATTTT
CDR3: CASSLDRVGETQYF

size: .
V: TRBV6-5
D: .
J: TRBJ1-3
DNA: TGTGCCAGCAGCGGACAGTCTGGAAACACCATATATTTT
CDR3: CASSGQSGNTIYF

size: once
V: TRBV28
D: TRBD2
J: TRBJ2-7
DNA: TGTGCCAGCAGTTTATGGGCGGGGGGGCCGAACGAGCAGTACTTC
CDR3: CASSLWAGGPNEQYF

size: .
V: TRBV9
D: .
J: TRBJ1-2
DNA: TGTGCCAGCACCGTCGGCCAGATCAGCTATGGCTACACCTTC
CDR3: CASTVGQISYGYTF

size: .
V: TRBV6-4
D: TRBD2
J: TRBJ2-2
DNA: TGTGCCAGCAGTAGCGGGGACACCGGGGAGCTGTTTTTT
CDR3: CASSSGDTGELFF

size: once
V: TRBV19
D: .
J: TRBJ1-1
DNA: TGTGCCAGTAGTAGGTGGGACACTGAAGCTTTCTTT
CDR3: CASSRWDTEAFF

size: .
V: TRBV10-3
D: .
J: TRBJ2-2
DNA: TGTGCCATCAGTGTAGGGGGAACCGGGGAGCTGTTTTTT
CDR3: CAISVGGTGELFF

size: .
V: TRBV18
D: .
J: TRBJ2-1
DNA: TGTGCCAGCTCACCACCGGGAGTCTACAATGAGCAGTTCTTC
CDR3: CASSPPGVYNEQFF

size: .
V: TRBV10-3
D: .
J: TRBJ1-1
DNA: TGTGCCATCAGTGGGGTAGGAGGGGGAGCTTTCTTT
CDR3: CAISGVGGGAFF

size: .
V: TRBV11-2
D: TRBD2
J: TRBJ2-5
DNA: TGTGCCAGCAGCTTAGATCTAGCGGGGGGGGAGACCCAGTACTTC
CDR3: CASSLDLAGGETQYF

size: .
V: TRBV19
D: .
J: TRBJ2-1
DNA: TGTGCCAGTAGTACAGGACATGGGGCGTACAATGAGCAGTTCTTC
CDR3: CASSTGHGAYNEQFF

size: .
V: TRBV11-2
D: .
J: TRBJ2-2
DNA: TGTGCCAGCAACCAACGGCGCGCTAGCGGGGAGCTGTTTTTT
CDR3: CASNQRRASGELFF

size: .
V: TRBV27
D: TRBD1
J: TRBJ2-5
DNA: TGTGCCAGCAGTTCCCCACTCGACAGGGGGCGAGAGACCCAGTACTTC
CDR3: CASSSPLDRGRETQYF

size: once
V: TRBV19
D: .
J: TRBJ1-1
DNA: TGTGCCAGTAGTATACTACCCCGGAACACTGAAGCTTTCTTT
CDR3: CASSILPRNTEAFF

size: .
V: TRBV5-1
D: .
J: TRBJ2-1
DNA: .
CDR3: CASSENTLAAHFGNNEQFF

size: .
V: TRBV11-2
D: .
J: TRBJ2-5
DNA: TGTGCCAGCAGCTTCCGGGACGCCAAAGAGACCCAGTACTTC
CDR3: CASSFRDAKETQYF

size: .
V: TRBV12-3/TRBV12-4
D: .
J: TRBJ1-1
DNA: TGTGCCAGCAGTTTAAACAGAAACACTGAAGCTTTCTTT
CDR3: CASSLNRNTEAFF

size: .
V: TRBV6-6
D: TRBD1
J: TRBJ1-6
DNA: TGTGCCAGCACTCAATCTGGGGACAGAGCCATTTATAATTCACCCCTCCACTTT
CDR3: CASTQSGDRAIYNSPLHF

size: .
V: TRBV6-5
D: TRBD1
J: TRBJ1-5
DNA: TGTGCCAGCAGCGCCGGGACAGGGGCCGGGCAGCCCCAGCATTTT
CDR3: CASSAGTGAGQPQHF

size: once
V: TRBV20-1
D: .
J: TRBJ1-6
DNA: TGCAGTGCTAGTCTGGGTGAGGGTTCACCCCTCCACTTT
CDR3: CSASLGEGSPLHF

size: .
V: TRBV14
D: .
J: TRBJ2-7
DNA: TGTGCCAGCAGCCAAATTAGTCTCTACGAGCAGTACTTC
CDR3: CASSQISLYEQYF

size: .
V: TRBV2
D: TRBD1
J: TRBJ1-5
DNA: TGTGCCAGCAGCGACAGGGCCAGGAATCCCCAGCATTTT
CDR3: CASSDRARNPQHF

size: once
V: TRBV27
D: TRBD1
J: TRBJ1-1
DNA: TGTGCCAGCAGCGCCTACAGGGGGATCACTGAAGCTTTCTTT
CDR3: CASSAYRGITEAFF

size: .
V: TRBV7-9
D: .
J: TRBJ1-1
DNA: TGTGCCAGCAGTTGGGACAACACTGAAGCTTTCTTT
CDR3: CASSWDNTEAFF

size: .
V: TRBV7-9
D: .
J: TRBJ1-6
DNA: TGTGCCAGCAGCAACTGGGGGGCAGGTTCACCCCTCCACTTT
CDR3: CASSNWGAGSPLHF

size: .
V: TRBV19
D: .
J: TRBJ1-1
DNA: TGTGCCAGTAAGGGGAGTAAGGGTAACACTGAAGCTTTCTTT
CDR3: CASKGSKGNTEAFF

size: .
V: TRBV18
D: .
J: TRBJ2-2
DNA: TGTGCCAGCTCAATTCAGGGGCGTCCGAACACCGGGGAGCTGTTTTTT
CDR3: CASSIQGRPNTGELFF

size: .
V: TRBV18
D: .
J: TRBJ2-7
DNA: TGTGCCAGCTCACCAACGACATACGAGCAGTACTTC
CDR3: CASSPTTYEQYF

size: .
V: TRBV5-1
D: .
J: TRBJ2-3
DNA: TGCGCCAGCAGCTGGGGGATCCCGCGGGGTCGCACAGATACGCAGTATTTT
CDR3: CASSWGIPRGRTDTQYF

size: once
V: TRBV9
D: .
J: TRBJ1-2
DNA: TGTGCCAGCAGCCCAGCTTTGGGGCCTCAATATGGCTACACCTTC
CDR3: CASSPALGPQYGYTF

size: .
V: TRBV4-1
D: .
J: TRBJ1-2
DNA: TGCGCCAGCAGCCAAGATGAGGATCGGTGGGACTATGGCTACACCTTC
CDR3: CASSQDEDRWDYGYTF

size: .
V: TRBV19
D: TRBD1
J: TRBJ1-5
DNA: TGTGCCAGTAGACTTGGGACAGGGCGCAATCAGCCCCAGCATTTT
CDR3: CASRLGTGRNQPQHF

size: .
V: TRBV15
D: .
J: TRBJ2-2
DNA: TGTGCCACCAGCAAAGGTGCAGGGGCCGGGGAGCTGTTTTTT
CDR3: CATSKGAGAGELFF

size: .
V: TRBV10-3
D: .
J: TRBJ1-5
DNA: TGTGCCATCAGTGAGTCGATGTTCAGGGAAAGCAATCAGCCCCAGCATTTT
CDR3: CAISESMFRESNQPQHF

size: few
V: TRBV7-2
D: .
J: TRBJ2-3
DNA: TGTGCCAGCAGCTTTGGGTATGGCACAGATACGCAGTATTTT
CDR3: CASSFGYGTDTQYF

size: .
V: TRBV3-1/TRBV3-2
D: TRBD2
J: TRBJ2-2
DNA: TGTGCCAGCAGCCCAAGACTAGCGGCTGGCACCGGGGAGCTGTTTTTT
CDR3: CASSPRLAAGTGELFF

size: .
V: TRBV19
D: .
J: TRBJ1-2
DNA: TGTGCCAGTAGGAAGACAGGACTAGAATCGTATGGCTACACCTTC
CDR3: CASRKTGLESYGYTF

size: .
V: TRBV9
D: TRBD2
J: TRBJ2-1
DNA: TGTGCCAGCAGCGCTTTTGGTAGCGGGGGGCCAAGGCGCGATGAGCAGTTCTTC
CDR3: CASSAFGSGGPRRDEQFF

size: few
V: TRBV25-1
D: .
J: TRBJ2-2
DNA: TGTGCCAGCAGTGAATATCCCGGGGAGCTGTTTTTT
CDR3: CASSEYPGELFF

size: .
V: TRBV25-1
D: .
J: TRBJ2-1
DNA: TGTGCCAGCAGTGGCGGGAACTTCTACAATGAGCAGTTCTTC
CDR3: CASSGGNFYNEQFF

size: once
V: TRBV7-6
D: TRBD1
J: TRBJ2-1
DNA: TGTGCCAGCAGCTTAGCCAGTACAGGGGGATTAGAGCAGTTCTTC
CDR3: CASSLASTGGLEQFF

size: once
V: TRBV27
D: TRBD1
J: TRBJ2-5
DNA: TGTGCCAGCAGTTTATCGAGTGGGACAGGGGTCAAGACCCAGTACTTC
CDR3: CASSLSSGTGVKTQYF

size: .
V: TRBV11-3
D: .
J: TRBJ1-1
DNA: TGTGCCAGCAGCTTCGGCGAGAACACTGAAGCTTTCTTT
CDR3: CASSFGENTEAFF

size: .
V: TRBV3-1/TRBV3-2
D: .
J: TRBJ1-2
DNA: TGTGCCAGCAGCCAAGATCTTGCACAGTCCCTCTATGGCTACACCTTC
CDR3: CASSQDLAQSLYGYTF

size: .
V: TRBV10-3
D: .
J: TRBJ1-5
DNA: TGTGCCACCGGCACGGACGGACGCAATCAGCCCCAGCATTTT
CDR3: CATGTDGRNQPQHF

size: .
V: TRBV6-1
D: TRBD1
J: TRBJ1-5
DNA: TGTGCCAGCAGTGTCCTCGGGACAGAACGGAATCAGCCCCAGCATTTT
CDR3: CASSVLGTERNQPQHF

size: .
V: TRBV7-9
D: TRBD2
J: TRBJ2-7
DNA: TGTGCCAGCAGCTCTTATACTAGCGGGGGAAACTACGAGCAGTACTTC
CDR3: CASSSYTSGGNYEQYF

size: .
V: TRBV7-9
D: .
J: TRBJ1-2
DNA: TGTGCCAGCAGCTCGCTAGGGGAAGGTGGCTACACCTTC
CDR3: CASSSLGEGGYTF

size: .
V: TRBV6-5
D: .
J: TRBJ1-2
DNA: TGTGCCAGCAGTACAACTAACTATGGCTACACCTTC
CDR3: CASSTTNYGYTF

size: .
V: TRBV5-1
D: TRBD1
J: TRBJ1-4
DNA: TGCGCCAGCAGCCCGGCGTATACAGGGGTTAATGAAAAACTGTTTTTT
CDR3: CASSPAYTGVNEKLFF